This T cell receptor (beta chain) emerged from a study of human T cells and chemical hapten exposure. Overall study context: How much TCR each sample yielded varied, mostly because pooled library volumes differed slightly.

General study results and limits: Those TCRs sitting above 1 in 1000 frequency stayed the same with DPC sensitization. Expanded TCRs made up significantly more big CDR3 similarity clusters than controls did.

As to this clonotype: What it binds is unknown.

The library tagged each cDNA molecule with unique molecular identifiers. One entry per CDR3 protein, called by TCRdb with MiXCR from the RACE reads. The sample lists 100,000 or so distinct CDR3 sequences, less than 35% occurring once. In germline, CDR1 is SGHVS, CDR2 FQNEAQ. V was pared by 3 bases and J by 6 bases, with 21 bases between. CDR3 size: 17 residues. Time point denoted: patch test 3, about 24 weeks after DPC sensitization. Treatment in this sample: therapeutic diphenylcyclopropenone sensitization with weekly scalp DPC. The sample here was whole blood, taken in connection with sensitization to the hapten diphenylcyclopropenone (DPC). The sequence came from a man aged 35 to 55 with alopecia areata. Some clones in this sample may be carry-over from other donors' samples. The chain employs TRBV7-8 and TRBJ2-4; D assignment may be TRBD1 or TRBD2 (5 bases each). CDR3 in DNA: TGTGCCAGCAGCTTGATGGGGGACCAGAGCCCTCTAAACATTCAGTACTTC. Its translation is CASSLMGDQSPLNIQYF.